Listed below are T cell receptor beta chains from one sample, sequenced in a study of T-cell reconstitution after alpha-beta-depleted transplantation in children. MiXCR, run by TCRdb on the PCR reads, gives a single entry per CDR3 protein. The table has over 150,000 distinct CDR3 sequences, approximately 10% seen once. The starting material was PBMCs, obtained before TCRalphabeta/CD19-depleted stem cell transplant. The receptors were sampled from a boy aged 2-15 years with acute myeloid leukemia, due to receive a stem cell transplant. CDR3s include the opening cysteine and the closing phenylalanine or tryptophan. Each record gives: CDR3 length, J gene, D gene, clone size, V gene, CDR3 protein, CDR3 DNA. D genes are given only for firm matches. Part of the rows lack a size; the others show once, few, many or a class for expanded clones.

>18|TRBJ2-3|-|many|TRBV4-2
CASSQEYLGTPSTDTQYF
TGTGCCAGCAGCCAAGAGTATCTCGGGACCCCTAGCACAGATACGCAGTATTTT
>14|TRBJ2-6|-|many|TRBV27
CASTTVGGANVLTF
TGTGCCAGCACCACAGTGGGGGGGGCCAACGTCCTGACTTTC
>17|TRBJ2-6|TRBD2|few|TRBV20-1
CCADYGTSASGANVLTF
TGCTGTGCTGACTACGGGACTAGCGCCTCTGGGGCCAACGTCCTGACTTTC
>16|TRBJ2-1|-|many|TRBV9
CASSVEGVRTYNEQFF
TGTGCCAGCAGCGTAGAGGGGGTGAGAACCTACAATGAGCAGTTCTTC
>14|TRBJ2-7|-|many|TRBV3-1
CASSPKRVSYEQYF
TGTGCCAGCAGCCCTAAGCGGGTCTCCTACGAGCAGTACTTC
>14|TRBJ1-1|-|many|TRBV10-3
CAISESNLNTEAFF
TGTGCCATCAGTGAGTCCAACCTGAACACTGAAGCTTTCTTT
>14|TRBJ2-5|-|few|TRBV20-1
CSARGRLASDTQYF
TGCAGTGCTAGAGGACGGCTAGCGAGTGACACCCAGTACTTC
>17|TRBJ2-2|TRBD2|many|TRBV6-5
CASSSQYVAGVGGELFF
TGTGCCAGCAGTTCCCAATACGTAGCGGGAGTCGGCGGGGAGCTGTTTTTT
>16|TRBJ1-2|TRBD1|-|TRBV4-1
CASSHTRQGLNYGYTF
TGCGCCAGCAGCCATACTCGACAGGGGTTGAACTATGGCTACACCTTC
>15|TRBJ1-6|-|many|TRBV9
CASSPRAGGYSPLHF
TGTGCCAGCAGCCCCCGGGCGGGGGGCTATTCACCCCTCCACTTT
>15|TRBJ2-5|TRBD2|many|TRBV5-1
CASSTGLAESETQYF
TGCGCCAGCAGCACAGGACTAGCGGAGTCAGAGACCCAGTACTTC
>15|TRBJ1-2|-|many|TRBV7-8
CASSLALLANYGYTF
TGTGCCAGCAGCTTAGCGCTCCTAGCTAACTATGGCTACACCTTC
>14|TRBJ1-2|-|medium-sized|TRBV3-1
CASSQFSANYGYTF
TGTGCCAGCAGCCAATTTTCGGCTAACTATGGCTACACCTTC
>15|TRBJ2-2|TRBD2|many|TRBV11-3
CASSSPGGETGELFF
TGTGCCAGCAGCTCTCCGGGGGGGGAAACCGGGGAGCTGTTTTTT
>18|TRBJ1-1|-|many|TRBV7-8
CASSPDLRGAQGGTEAFF
TGTGCCAGCAGCCCAGATCTGCGAGGGGCTCAGGGAGGGACTGAAGCTTTCTTT
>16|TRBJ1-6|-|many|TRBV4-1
CASSQDLWIASSPLHF
TGCGCCAGCAGCCAAGATTTGTGGATTGCCTCTTCACCCCTCCACTTT
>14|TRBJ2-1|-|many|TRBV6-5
CASSYLLEINEQFF
TGTGCCAGCAGTTACTTATTAGAGATCAATGAGCAGTTCTTC
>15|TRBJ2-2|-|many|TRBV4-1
CASSPQQVTTGELFF
TGCGCCAGCAGCCCACAACAGGTCACCACCGGGGAGCTGTTTTTT
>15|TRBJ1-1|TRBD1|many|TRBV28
CASSLPIQGAAEAFF
TGTGCCAGCAGTTTACCCATACAGGGGGCGGCTGAAGCTTTCTTT
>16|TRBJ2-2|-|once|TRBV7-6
CASSQGGRGYTGELFF
TGTGCCAGCAGCCAAGGAGGCAGGGGTTACACCGGGGAGCTGTTTTTT
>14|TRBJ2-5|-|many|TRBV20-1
CSALTRGYQETQYF
TGCAGTGCTCTAACTAGGGGGTACCAAGAGACCCAGTACTTC
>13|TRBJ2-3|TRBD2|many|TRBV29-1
CSVGLSSTDTQYF
TGCAGCGTGGGACTATCTAGCACAGATACGCAGTATTTT
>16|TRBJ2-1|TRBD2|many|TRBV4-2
CASSQSSGGADNEQFF
TGTGCCAGCAGCCAGAGTAGCGGGGGGGCTGACAATGAGCAGTTCTTC
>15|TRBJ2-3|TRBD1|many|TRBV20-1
CSARETWDRTDTQYF
TGCAGTGCTAGAGAGACGTGGGACAGGACAGATACGCAGTATTTT
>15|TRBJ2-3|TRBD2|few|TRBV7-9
CASSLAGGGRDTQYF
TGTGCCAGCAGCTTAGCCGGGGGGGGCAGAGATACGCAGTATTTT
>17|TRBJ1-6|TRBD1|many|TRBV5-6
CASSPDRGMIYNSPLHF
TGTGCCAGCAGCCCGGACAGGGGCATGATCTATAATTCACCCCTCCACTTT
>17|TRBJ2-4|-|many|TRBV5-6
CASSASQGGEAKNIQYF
TGTGCCAGCAGCGCATCTCAGGGTGGTGAGGCCAAAAACATTCAGTACTTC
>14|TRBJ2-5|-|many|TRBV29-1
CSVEVRGLQETQYF
TGCAGCGTTGAAGTCCGCGGACTACAAGAGACCCAGTACTTC
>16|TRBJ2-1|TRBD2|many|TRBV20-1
CSAALASGRIYNEQFF
TGCAGTGCTGCCTTGGCTAGCGGGAGGATCTACAATGAGCAGTTCTTC
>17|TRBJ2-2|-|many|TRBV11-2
CASAPVTWDANTGELFF
TGTGCCAGCGCCCCGGTAACTTGGGATGCGAACACCGGGGAGCTGTTTTTT
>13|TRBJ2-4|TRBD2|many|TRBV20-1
CSASTGGKNIQYF
TGCAGTGCTAGCACGGGAGGCAAAAACATTCAGTACTTC
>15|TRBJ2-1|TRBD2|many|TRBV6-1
CASRISGSSGNEQFF
TGTGCCAGCAGAATAAGCGGGAGTTCGGGCAATGAGCAGTTCTTC
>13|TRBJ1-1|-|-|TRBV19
CASTIMGGTEAFF
TGTGCCAGTACTATAATGGGGGGGACTGAAGCTTTCTTT
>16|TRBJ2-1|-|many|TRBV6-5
CASRPPGAVSYNEQFF
TGTGCCAGCAGACCCCCGGGCGCAGTGTCCTACAATGAGCAGTTCTTC
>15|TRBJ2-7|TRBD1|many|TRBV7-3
CASRKRQGLSYEQYF
TGTGCCAGCAGGAAGAGACAGGGTCTTTCCTACGAGCAGTACTTC
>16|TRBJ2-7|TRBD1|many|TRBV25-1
CASSGHRDRGYYEQYF
TGTGCCAGCAGTGGACACCGGGACAGGGGATACTACGAGCAGTACTTC
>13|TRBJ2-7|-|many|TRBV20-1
CSARVEPTYEQYF
TGCAGTGCTAGAGTTGAGCCCACCTACGAGCAGTACTTC
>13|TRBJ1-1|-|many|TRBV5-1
CASSTPGFTEAFF
TGCGCCAGCAGCACCCCGGGGTTCACTGAAGCTTTCTTT
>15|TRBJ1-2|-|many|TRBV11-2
CASSRVAVYNYGYTF
TGTGCCAGCAGCCGTGTCGCAGTCTATAACTATGGCTACACCTTC
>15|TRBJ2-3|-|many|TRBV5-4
CASSSVITSTDTQYF
TGTGCCAGCAGCTCCGTAATAACTAGCACAGATACGCAGTATTTT
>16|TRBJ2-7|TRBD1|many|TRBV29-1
CSVEDSGQGVSYEQYF
TGCAGCGTTGAAGACTCGGGACAGGGAGTCTCCTACGAGCAGTACTTC
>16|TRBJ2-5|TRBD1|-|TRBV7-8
CASSLSEGARGETQYF
TGTGCCAGCAGCTTAAGTGAGGGGGCGCGAGGAGAGACCCAGTACTTC
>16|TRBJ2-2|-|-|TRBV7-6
CASSDSQGRDTGELFF
TGTGCCAGCAGCGATTCACAGGGGAGGGACACCGGGGAGCTGTTTTTT
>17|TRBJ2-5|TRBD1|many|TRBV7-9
CASSYPSGRGRWETQYF
TGTGCCAGCAGCTACCCCTCGGGCAGGGGGCGATGGGAGACCCAGTACTTC
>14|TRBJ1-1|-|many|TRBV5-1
CASSLNPMRTEAFF
TGCGCCAGCAGCTTGAACCCCATGAGGACTGAAGCTTTCTTT
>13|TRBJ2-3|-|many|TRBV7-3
CASSRSGDDTQYF
TGTGCCAGCAGCCGTTCGGGCGACGATACGCAGTATTTT
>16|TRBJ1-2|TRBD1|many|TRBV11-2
CASSLTGGPFVYGYTF
TGTGCCAGCAGCTTAACAGGGGGCCCTTTCGTCTATGGCTACACCTTC
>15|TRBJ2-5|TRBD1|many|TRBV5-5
CASSSFQGVLETQYF
TGTGCCAGCAGCTCCTTCCAGGGGGTTTTGGAGACCCAGTACTTC
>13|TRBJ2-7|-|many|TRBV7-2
CASSQLGGYEQYF
TGTGCCAGCAGCCAACTCGGTGGCTACGAGCAGTACTTC
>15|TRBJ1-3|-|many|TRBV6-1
CASSAGVYSGNTIYF
TGTGCCAGCAGTGCCGGGGTCTACTCTGGAAACACCATATATTTT
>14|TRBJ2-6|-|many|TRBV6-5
CASSYSGGANVLTF
TGTGCCAGCAGTTACTCGGGGGGGGCCAACGTCCTGACTTTC
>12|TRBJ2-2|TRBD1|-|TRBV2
CASGQGNGELFF
TGTGCCAGCGGACAGGGGAACGGGGAGCTGTTTTTT
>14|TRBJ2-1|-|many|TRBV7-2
CASSSPRGKNEQFF
TGTGCCAGCAGCTCACCCCGGGGCAAGAATGAGCAGTTCTTC
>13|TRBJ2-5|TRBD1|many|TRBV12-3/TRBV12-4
CASSTDRVKTQYF
TGTGCCAGCAGTACGGACAGGGTGAAGACCCAGTACTTC